Below, 28 T cell receptor beta chains from the same sample are listed, as sequenced in a study of cytomegalovirus exposure and HLA in healthy donors. PCR employed 60 Vbeta and 13 Jbeta primers. Clones were read by immunoSEQ multiplex PCR, and TCRdb kept only the in-frame ones, dropping some. The table shows roughly 170,000 clones, with 81% occurring only once. What was sequenced was PBMCs. The receptors were sampled from a woman aged 25 to 45 in good health and CMV-seronegative.

This clone occurred once. The junction differs from germline at one of its ends, possibly a read error. The CDR3 bases are TGTGCCAGCAGCTCCAGGATCTCTGGGGCCAACGGCCTGACTTTC. Its translation is CASSSRISGANGLTF. The V call is TRBV7-2, the J call TRBJ2-6; D may be TRBD1 (5 bases). The CDR3 is made up of 15 amino acids. Germline V gene lookup returns CDR1 SGHTA and CDR2 FQGNSA. The entire variable domain, with the rest obtained from reference TRBV7-2 and TRBJ2-6, is as follows: GAGVSQSPSNKVTEKGKDVELRCDPISGHTALYWYRQSLGQGLEFLIYFQGNSAPDKSGLPSDRFSAERTGGSVSTLTIQRTQQEDSAVYLCASSSRISGANGLTFGAGSRLTVL.

The V gene is TRBV10-2, the J gene TRBJ2-1; tentative D call: TRBD2 (6 bases). The germline CDR1 and CDR2 sequences are WSHSY and SAAADI. Trimming stripped 7 bases from V and 5 bases from J, with 18 bases between. The CDR3 has 15 amino acids. Written as DNA, the CDR3 is TGCGCCAGCAACCCGACTAGGGAGGACAACAATGAGCAGTTCTTC. Translation gives CASNPTREDNNEQFF.

As concerns this clone: Other DNA sequences in this specimen translate into the identical CDR3. The chain has TRBV7-9 and TRBJ1-4, with 10 bases fitting TRBD1. Germline V lookup: CDR1 SEHNR, CDR2 FQNEAQ (reference sequence). The CDR3 runs 14 residues. Germline trimming cut 4 bases from V and 5 bases from J; bases unmatched to any gene: 1. In DNA form, the CDR3 reads TGTGCCAGCAGCTCGGGACAGGGGAATGAAAAACTGTTTTTT. This encodes CASSSGQGNEKLFF. Variable domain in full (rest from reference TRBV7-9 and TRBJ1-4): DTGVSQNPRHKITKRGQNVTFRCDPISEHNRLYWYRQTLGQGPEFLTYFQNEAQLEKSRLLSDRFSAERPKGSFSTLEIQRTEQGDSAMYLCASSSGQGNEKLFFGSGTQLSVL.

This clone was seen once. J is TRBJ2-3 and V is TRBV7-2, with 8 bases matching TRBD1. The germline gives CDR1 SGHTA, CDR2 FQGNSA. V dropped 5 bases and J dropped 4; count of bases not matched to a gene: 5. The CDR3 spans 14 residues. The chain's CDR3 is CASSQGQGADTQYF. The CDR3 nucleotides are TGTGCCAGCAGCCAAGGACAGGGTGCAGATACGCAGTATTTT.

The chain has TRBV4-3 and TRBJ1-2; 8 nucleotides match TRBD1. The germline CDR1 and CDR2 sequences are LGHNA and YSLEER. The length of the CDR3 is 16 residues. Trimming at V came to 3 bases and at J to 2 bases, leaving 8 bases not matched to a gene. Here the CDR3 reads CASSQEVRDRNYGYTF. The CDR3 nucleotides read TGCGCCAGCAGCCAGGAAGTCCGGGACAGGAACTATGGCTACACCTTC.

This clone was found once. V is TRBV6-5 and J is TRBJ2-5; TRBD1 matches at 7 bases. Germline CDR1 MNHEY, CDR2 SVGAGI. The V and J ends lost 6 bases and 5 bases, in that order; junction bases with no gene match: 9. The CDR3 is made up of 14 amino acids. The CDR3 sequence is CASRATGLRETQYF. For the CDR3, the DNA is TGTGCCAGCAGGGCGACAGGGTTACGGGAGACCCAGTACTTC.

The chain joins TRBV7-9 to TRBJ1-1, with a tentative D call TRBD1 (6 bases). The ends were cut back, 4 bases at V and 10 bases at J, with 19 bases in the middle. CDR3 length equals 14 residues. Germline V lookup: CDR1 SEHNR, CDR2 FQNEAQ (reference sequence). The CDR3 nucleotides read TGTGCCAGCAGCTCACAGGGCGGGTTATATGCAGCTTTCTTT. Translating gives CASSSQGGLYAAFF.

The V and J genes are TRBV27 and TRBJ1-2; D is perhaps TRBD1 (6 bases). Trimming pared 6 bases from V and 6 bases from J, leaving 17 bases between. The CDR3 covers 14 residues. CDR1 and CDR2 from the germline V gene are MNHEY and SMNVEV (reference sequence). CDR3 sequence reads: CASRPTDRGHGYTF. The CDR3 coding sequence is TGTGCCAGCAGGCCTACGGACAGAGGGCATGGCTACACCTTC.

The genes are TRBV15 and TRBJ2-1; D perhaps matches TRBD2 (6 bases). Germline assignment: CDR1 LNHNV and CDR2 YYDKDF (reference sequence). This CDR3 contains 16 residues. V was trimmed by 3 bases and J by 5 bases, leaving 17 bases between them. As DNA, the CDR3 is TGTGCCACCAGCAGGGGGGGTAAAGGGTACCACAATGAGCAGTTCTTC. Residues: CATSRGGKGYHNEQFF.

The CDR3 region has the DNA TGCGCCAGCAGCGTACAATCGGTTGGTGGGGCTGGTGGCTACACCTTC. Amino acid sequence: CASSVQSVGGAGGYTF. V usage is TRBV5-1 and J usage is TRBJ1-2, with D possibly being TRBD1 (5 bases). This CDR3 comprises 16 residues. With 4 bases removed from V and 7 bases from J, the gap between germline ends came to 23 bases. Germline V gives CDR1 SGHRS, CDR2 YFSETQ.

The rearrangement links TRBV27 to TRBJ1-3; 7 nucleotides agree with TRBD1. The CDR3 sequence is 14 residues long. Germline CDR1 reads MNHEY; CDR2 reads SMNVEV (reference sequence). V trimming: 3 bases; J trimming: 3 bases; junction bases outside the gene matches: 2. CDR3 in DNA: TGTGCCAGCAGTTTGAACAGGGGTGGAAACACCATATATTTT. This codes for CASSLNRGGNTIYF.

J is TRBJ2-1 and V is TRBV5-4; D might be TRBD2 (6 bases). The CDR3 is 15 amino acids. The V gene lost 0 bases and the J gene lost 2 bases, with 9 bases spanning the gap. Germline values: CDR1 SGHNT, CDR2 YYREEE (reference sequence). The DNA of the CDR3 is TGTGCCAGCAGCTTGGCTCCGGGAGCCTACAATGAGCAGTTCTTC. Translation: CASSLAPGAYNEQFF. The full variable domain, its missing parts supplied by reference TRBV5-4 and TRBJ2-1, is ETGVTQSPTHLIKTRGQQVTLRCSSQSGHNTVSWYQQALGQGPQFIFQYYREEENGRGNFPPRFSGLQFPNYSSELNVNALELDDSALYLCASSLAPGAYNEQFFGPGTRLTVL.

V gene TRBV2 combines with J gene TRBJ2-5; unclear D gene. Trimming shortened V by 6 bases and J by 1 base, and 3 bases separated the two germline ends. This CDR3 comprises 11 residues. Looked up from germline, CDR1 is SNHLY and CDR2 is FYNNEI. CDR3 sequence: CASSLQETQYF. The CDR3 coding sequence is TGTGCCAGCAGCCTCCAAGAGACCCAGTACTTC.

In nucleotides, the CDR3 is TGTGCCAGCAGGATTTCTGGGACAGGGGTCGAAAAACTGTTTTTT. Translation gives CASRISGTGVEKLFF. The genes are TRBV28 and TRBJ1-4, with 10 bases matching TRBD1. With V trimmed by 6 bases and J by 8 bases, 9 bases remained unmatched. CDR1 and CDR2 (germline): MDHEN, SYDVKM. The CDR3 contains 15 residues.

This chain uses TRBV2 with TRBJ1-1; 7 bases align to TRBD1. Per the germline V gene, CDR1 is SNHLY and CDR2 is FYNNEI. There are 15 residues in the CDR3. V lost 6 bases, J lost 8 bases, and 15 bases stayed unmatched. CDR3 sequence: CASSRTGQYTVEAFF. CDR3 DNA sequence: TGTGCCAGCAGCCGAACGGGACAGTACACTGTGGAAGCTTTCTTT. The full variable domain, in which reference TRBV2 and TRBJ1-1 provide the parts outside the CDR3, is EPEVTQTPSHQVTQMGQEVILRCVPISNHLYFYWYRQILGQKVEFLVSFYNNEISEKSEIFDDQFSVERPDGSNFTLKIRSTKLEDSAMYFCASSRTGQYTVEAFFGQGTRLTVV.

V and J are TRBV7-8 and TRBJ2-3; a possible D gene is TRBD2 (6 bases). This CDR3 comprises 14 residues. V was trimmed by 3 bases and J by 4 bases, leaving 11 bases between them. The germline V gene encodes CDR1 SGHVS and CDR2 FQNEAQ. The CDR3 DNA is TGTGCCAGCAGCTTGTCTAGCGTCGCAGATACGCAGTATTTT. Amino acids: CASSLSSVADTQYF.

The rearrangement links TRBV27 to TRBJ1-5; 8 nucleotides match TRBD1. CDR1 and CDR2 from the germline V gene are MNHEY and SMNVEV (reference sequence). V was pared by 3 bases and J by 10 bases, with 8 bases of the junction left unmatched. This CDR3 contains 14 residues. CDR3 in DNA: TGTGCCAGCAGTTTCTCCAGGGGGCGAAGACCCCAGCATTTT. It translates to CASSFSRGRRPQHF.

This clone was seen just once. The rearrangement uses TRBV4-1 and TRBJ1-1; D might be TRBD1 (5 bases). Trimming removed 0 bases at V and 4 bases at J, with 12 bases between. Germline V gene data show CDR1 as MGHRA and CDR2 as YSYEKL. The CDR3 spans 15 residues. CDR3: CASSQDPGRGTEAFF. DNA for the CDR3: TGCGCCAGCAGCCAAGATCCGGGGAGGGGCACTGAAGCTTTCTTT.

CDR3 residues: CASSEVGQGYEQYF. Here the CDR3 DNA reads TGTGCCAGCAGTGAAGTCGGACAGGGCTACGAGCAGTACTTC. The chain couples TRBV2 to TRBJ2-7; the match to TRBD1 covers 8 bases. V lost 1 base to trimming and J lost 3 bases; unmatched junction nucleotides: 2. Per the germline V gene, CDR1 is SNHLY and CDR2 is FYNNEI. This CDR3 comprises 14 residues.

The chain has TRBV4-3 and TRBJ2-5; 9 bases line up with TRBD2. There are 17 residues in the CDR3. Germline V gene sequence: CDR1 LGHNA, CDR2 YSLEER. V trimming: 1 base; J trimming: 4 bases; junction bases outside the gene matches: 10. The CDR3 sequence is CASSQVRRLRGGETQYF. The DNA for the CDR3 is TGCGCCAGCAGCCAAGTAAGGAGGCTGCGGGGGGGAGAGACCCAGTACTTC.

J is TRBJ2-7 and V is TRBV7-2; D remains unclear. In germline, CDR1 is SGHTA, CDR2 FQGNSA. CDR3 length: 12 residues. The V gene lost 1 base and the J gene lost 3 bases, with 4 bases spanning the gap. As DNA, the CDR3 is TGTGCCAGCAGCTTAGTAAACTACGAGCAGTACTTC. Translating it yields CASSLVNYEQYF.

The chain's CDR3 is CASSLDPGRASGNTIYF. The CDR3 bases are TGTGCCAGCAGCTTGGATCCTGGCAGGGCCTCTGGAAACACCATATATTTT. This chain uses TRBV5-4 with TRBJ1-3, with D possibly being TRBD1 (5 bases). The germline CDR1 and CDR2 sequences are SGHNT and YYREEE (reference sequence). There are 17 residues in the CDR3. Trimming cost V 0 bases and J 0 bases, with 13 bases left between them.

The rearrangement links TRBV9 to TRBJ2-7; TRBD1 matches 7 bases. Germline values: CDR1 SGDLS, CDR2 YYNGEE. V shed 0 bases, J shed 1 base, and the junction held 4 bases outside the gene matches. The CDR3 is 15 residues long. The CDR3 sequence: CASSVGDSPSYEQYF. The CDR3 region has the DNA TGTGCCAGCAGCGTAGGGGACAGTCCTTCCTACGAGCAGTACTTC.

The chain couples TRBV2 to TRBJ1-4; possibly TRBD1 for D (5 bases). V shed 3 bases and J shed 4 bases, with 9 bases lying between them. The CDR3 sequence is 14 residues long. CDR1 and CDR2 (germline): SNHLY, FYNNEI. CDR3 in DNA: TGTGCCAGCAGTGAGGCAGGGTATAATGAAAAACTGTTTTTT. Its protein product is CASSEAGYNEKLFF.

The chain employs TRBV5-1 and TRBJ2-5; maybe TRBD1 (5 bases). Germline values: CDR1 SGHRS, CDR2 YFSETQ. V shed 3 bases and J shed 5 bases, with 17 bases lying between them. This CDR3 is built from 15 residues. The DNA of the CDR3 is TGCGCCAGCAGCTCATCCACTTCAGGGTCGGAGACCCAGTACTTC. Translated, it gives CASSSSTSGSETQYF.

The J gene is TRBJ2-1, the V gene TRBV9; 11 bases fit TRBD2. Trimming removed 4 bases from V and 8 bases from J; junction bases left unmatched: 8. Germline lookup yields CDR1 SGDLS and CDR2 YYNGEE. The CDR3 runs 15 residues. The CDR3 spells CASSTSGGWGDEQFF. The CDR3 DNA reads as TGTGCCAGCAGCACTAGCGGGGGCTGGGGGGATGAGCAGTTCTTC.

The V call is TRBV4-3, the J call TRBJ1-1; possible D gene TRBD1, 5 bases. Trimming shortened V by 0 bases and J by 8 bases, and 10 bases separated the two germline ends. CDR1 LGHNA and CDR2 YSLEER come from the germline V gene. The CDR3 has 13 residues. The chain's CDR3 is CASSQDNGGEAFF. CDR3 DNA sequence: TGCGCCAGCAGCCAAGATAACGGGGGGGAAGCTTTCTTT.

This chain joins TRBV2 and TRBJ2-7; no reliable D call. The V end lost 7 bases, the J end lost 3 bases, and 10 bases lay between the germline ends. CDR1 and CDR2 from the germline V gene are SNHLY and FYNNEI. This CDR3 region has 12 residues. The chain's CDR3 is CASKAEDYEQYF. CDR3 nucleotide sequence: TGTGCCAGCAAGGCGGAAGACTACGAGCAGTACTTC.